Below are 23 T cell receptor beta chains sequenced from a single sample in a study of OX40 agonist ivuxolimab in advanced cancers. Some clones are missing from TCRdb's copy, which holds only in-frame ones; the method was immunoSEQ multiplex PCR. The repertoire holds approximately 44,000 clones, with 86% as singletons. The specimen comprised CD4+ or CD8+ T cells sorted from blood, sampled in a trial of the OX40 agonist ivuxolimab. These receptors originate from an adult with an advanced solid tumor such as melanoma, head and neck, liver or kidney cancer.

This chain connects TRBV7-8 to TRBJ1-1; 9 bases match TRBD1. V lost 1 base and J lost 7; bases outside the gene matches: 10. Germline V gene data show CDR1 as SGHVS and CDR2 as FQNEAQ. The CDR3 consists of 16 residues. The CDR3 DNA follows: TGTGCCAGCAGCTTAGGGTTCGGACAGGGGAATGTTGAAGCTTTCTTT. It encodes CASSLGFGQGNVEAFF.

The chain combines TRBV28 with TRBJ2-7; the D call may be TRBD1 or TRBD2 (6 bases each). The CDR3 spans 16 residues. Germline V CDR1 and CDR2: MDHEN, SYDVKM. Trimming shortened V by 3 bases and J by 0 bases, and 15 bases separated the two germline ends. The CDR3 loop reads CASSLGAKGGSYEQYF. CDR3 in DNA: TGTGCCAGCAGTTTGGGGGCCAAGGGGGGCTCCTACGAGCAGTACTTC.

The chain employs TRBV18 and TRBJ2-3; D possibly corresponds to TRBD1 (6 bases). V shed 0 bases and J shed 5 bases, with 21 bases lying between them. CDR1 and CDR2 (germline): KGHSH, LQKENI. CDR3 length: 18 residues. CDR3 sequence (DNA): TGTGCCAGCTCACCACCGTCGGACAGACCCCAAGGTGGAGATACGCAGTATTTT. Amino acids: CASSPPSDRPQGGDTQYF.

This clone was found a few times. J is TRBJ2-5 and V is TRBV11-3, with 7 bases matching TRBD1. V dropped 4 bases and J dropped 5; count of bases not matched to a gene: 22. Germline V CDR1 and CDR2: SGHNT, YENEEA. This CDR3 is 19 amino acids long. CDR3 amino acids: CASSSPPFRQGSFRETQYF. CDR3 coding DNA: TGTGCCAGCAGCTCCCCCCCATTTCGACAGGGAAGTTTTAGGGAGACCCAGTACTTC.

V and J are TRBV6-1 and TRBJ1-2; 10 bases are shared with TRBD1. The CDR3 has 13 residues. Germline CDR1 and CDR2: MNHNS and SASEGT. Germline trimming cut 5 bases from V and 8 bases from J; bases unmatched to any gene: 5. In DNA form, the CDR3 reads TGTGCCAGCAGTCTGGGACAGGGGTGGGGCTACACCTTC. Translated: CASSLGQGWGYTF.

The chain uses TRBV6-6 and TRBJ2-3; D gene uncertain. The V end was cut by 5 bases, the J end by 0 bases, with 3 bases between. CDR1 and CDR2 from the germline V gene are MNHNY and SVGAGI (reference sequence). CDR3 length equals 12 residues. The CDR3 nucleotides read TGTGCCAGCAGTAGCAGCACAGATACGCAGTATTTT. It translates to CASSSSTDTQYF.

The chain carries TRBV2 and TRBJ1-4; no clear D gene. V was cut by 4 bases and J by 0 bases, with 9 bases left in between. Germline V gives CDR1 SNHLY, CDR2 FYNNEI. This CDR3 comprises 15 residues. The DNA for the CDR3 is TGTGCCAGCAGTGCTGGCACCTCAACTAATGAAAAACTGTTTTTT. Translation gives CASSAGTSTNEKLFF.

The J gene is TRBJ2-7, the V gene TRBV7-6; D not resolved. Germline V CDR1 and CDR2: SGHVS, FNYEAQ. There are 14 residues in the CDR3. The V gene lost 2 bases and the J gene lost 0 bases, with 8 bases spanning the gap. The CDR3 sequence is CASSLLTNSYEQYF. The CDR3 region has the DNA TGTGCCAGCAGCTTACTAACCAACTCCTACGAGCAGTACTTC.

The chain combines TRBV27 with TRBJ2-7; a weak D match, TRBD2 (6 bases). The length of the CDR3 is 13 residues. From germline, CDR1 is MNHEY and CDR2 SMNVEV (reference sequence). V lost 3 bases and J 3 bases, leaving 9 bases between the germline ends. CDR3 amino acids: CASSLGGIYEQYF. The CDR3 coding sequence is TGTGCCAGCAGTTTGGGGGGAATCTACGAGCAGTACTTC.

The gene calls are TRBV4-1 and TRBJ2-7, with D possibly matching TRBD2 (5 bases). Between the trimmed V and J ends, which lost 2 bases and 2 bases, there was a span of 13 bases. Germline V gene data show CDR1 as MGHRA and CDR2 as YSYEKL. This CDR3 has 15 residues. CDR3 residues: CASSQLDSAPYEQYF. In DNA form, the CDR3 reads TGCGCCAGCAGCCAACTGGACTCGGCCCCCTACGAGCAGTACTTC.

The CDR3 spells CASRTGTEAFF. The CDR3, as DNA: TGTGCCAGCAGAACCGGCACTGAAGCTTTCTTT. The chain uses TRBV6-5 and TRBJ1-1; D not certain. The V end lost 6 bases, the J end lost 4 bases, and 6 bases lay between the germline ends. This CDR3 is built from 11 residues. Germline assignment: CDR1 MNHEY and CDR2 SVGAGI.

The sample holds a few counts of this clone. J is TRBJ1-1 and V is TRBV7-9; a possible D gene is TRBD1 (5 bases). CDR1 is SEHNR, CDR2 FQNEAQ, per germline (reference sequence). Trimming removed 1 base at V and 5 bases at J, with 11 bases between. CDR3 length: 14 amino acids. The CDR3 loop is CASSLVMRGTEAFF. In DNA form, the CDR3 reads TGTGCCAGCAGCTTAGTCATGAGGGGAACTGAAGCTTTCTTT.

This rearrangement joins TRBV10-1 to TRBJ2-6; possible D gene TRBD2, 7 bases. The V gene lost 11 bases and the J gene lost 0 bases, with 26 bases spanning the gap. Germline CDR1 and CDR2: WNHNN and SYGVQD (reference sequence). The CDR3 is 19 amino acids. CDR3: CALEGGALPTSSGANVLTF. CDR3 coding DNA: TGCGCCCTCGAAGGGGGGGCCCTCCCTACGAGCTCTGGGGCCAACGTCCTGACTTTC.

The V call is TRBV7-9, the J call TRBJ2-3; the D is unclear. The germline V gene has CDR1 SEHNR and CDR2 FQNEAQ (reference sequence). CDR3 length: 15 amino acids. V was clipped by 5 bases and J by 3 bases, with 15 bases between them. CDR3 DNA sequence: TGTGCCAGCAGCCCCCGGACCGGGCAGACAGATACGCAGTATTTT. As protein: CASSPRTGQTDTQYF.

The gene calls are TRBV4-3 and TRBJ2-7, with TRBD1 matching 7 bases. The CDR3 runs to 15 residues. The V gene's germline CDR1 is LGHNA and CDR2 YSLEER. After removal of 1 base from V and 0 bases from J, the junction contained 3 bases not matched to a gene. CDR3 coding DNA: TGCGCCAGCAGCCAAGCACGGGACAGCTCCTACGAGCAGTACTTC. Protein: CASSQARDSSYEQYF.

The chain has TRBV28 and TRBJ1-5, with D unresolved. Germline V CDR1 and CDR2: MDHEN, SYDVKM. Trimming took 3 bases from V and 9 from J, leaving 12 bases between them. This CDR3 spans 13 amino acids. The CDR3 bases are TGTGCCAGCAGTTTTGCGGGTCCGGGGCCCCAGCATTTT. This gives the protein CASSFAGPGPQHF. The whole variable domain, filled in from reference TRBV28 and TRBJ1-5, reads DVKVTQSSRYLVKRTGEKVFLECVQDMDHENMFWYRQDPGLGLRLIYFSYDVKMKEKGDIPEGYSVSREKKERFSLILESASTNQTSMYLCASSFAGPGPQHFGDGTRLSIL.

The chain couples TRBV7-8 to TRBJ1-5; D unclear. CDR1 is SGHVS, CDR2 FQNEAQ, per germline. The V end lost 2 bases, the J end lost 4 bases, and 12 bases lay between the germline ends. The CDR3 is 15 amino acids. The CDR3 region is CASSLPDGPNQPQHF. In DNA form, the CDR3 reads TGTGCCAGCAGCTTACCCGACGGGCCAAATCAGCCCCAGCATTTT.

The table lists this clone with a count of one. This chain joins TRBV5-1 and TRBJ1-2; D call uncertain. The CDR3 totals 14 residues. V dropped 0 bases and J dropped 4 bases, with 10 bases sitting between them. Germline CDR1 SGHRS, CDR2 YFSETQ. CDR3 in DNA: TGCGCCAGCAGCTTGGCCCCAGGAGTCTATGGCTACACCTTC. It codes for CASSLAPGVYGYTF.

V and J are TRBV11-2 and TRBJ2-5; tentative D call: TRBD1 (8 bases). Germline V gene lookup returns CDR1 SGHAT and CDR2 FQNNGV. The length of the CDR3 is 17 residues. With 5 bases removed from V and 1 base from J, the gap between germline ends came to 20 bases. The DNA for the CDR3 is TGTGCCAGCAGCGCAGGGGGGGGACAGGCGTCCCAAGAGACCCAGTACTTC. Protein: CASSAGGGQASQETQYF. Full variable domain (rest looked up from reference TRBV11-2 and TRBJ2-5): EAGVAQSPRYKIIEKRQSVAFWCNPISGHATLYWYQQILGQGPKLLIQFQNNGVVDDSQLPKDRFSAERLKGVDSTLKIQPAKLEDSAVYLCASSAGGGQASQETQYFGPGTRLLVL.

This clone was recorded only once. The rearrangement joins TRBV5-6 to TRBJ1-1; D remains unclear. CDR3 size: 11 residues. CDR1 and CDR2 (germline): SGHDT, YYEEEE. Trimming took 8 bases from V and 7 from J, leaving 12 bases between them. The CDR3 nucleotides are TGTGCCAGTCATTGGGGAATTGAAGCTTTCTTT. Translation gives CASHWGIEAFF.

The CDR3 here is CARNSGGNTEAFF. CDR3 DNA sequence: TGCGCCAGGAATTCAGGGGGAAACACTGAAGCTTTCTTT. The chain combines TRBV5-1 with TRBJ1-1; 7 bases fit TRBD1. V shed 8 bases, J shed 2 bases, and the junction held 6 bases outside the gene matches. Germline V gives CDR1 SGHRS, CDR2 YFSETQ. This CDR3 is 13 amino acids long.

This clone appeared once. J is TRBJ1-4 and V is TRBV5-1; tentative D call: TRBD1 (5 bases). Germline-derived CDR1 and CDR2 are SGHRS and YFSETQ. The CDR3 extends over 15 amino acids. Trimming stripped 4 bases from V and 4 bases from J, with 14 bases between. The CDR3 loop is CASSPEAGSNEKLFF. CDR3 DNA: TGCGCCAGCAGCCCCGAGGCAGGGAGTAATGAAAAACTGTTTTTT. Filled out from reference TRBV5-1 and TRBJ1-4, the complete variable domain reads KAGVTQTPRYLIKTRGQQVTLSCSPISGHRSVSWYQQTPGQGLQFLFEYFSETQRNKGNFPGRFSGRQFSNSRSEMNVSTLELGDSALYLCASSPEAGSNEKLFFGSGTQLSVL.

The V gene is TRBV5-3, the J gene TRBJ1-1; D remains unclear. TRBV5-3 is classed as an ORF, of uncertain function. CDR3 length: 13 amino acids. Between the trimmed V and J ends, which lost 1 base and 1 base, there was a span of 5 bases. CDR3 residues: CARSLRENTEAFF. CDR3 in DNA: TGTGCCAGAAGCTTGCGGGAGAACACTGAAGCTTTCTTT.